What follows are 19 T cell receptor beta chains derived from one specimen sequenced in a study of neurological immune-mediated disorders. TCRdb recomputed calls from the 5' RACE reads with MiXCR, one row per CDR3 protein. This sample carries 45,000 to 60,000 distinct CDR3 sequences, 2.5% of them seen once, and the ten largest clones take around 3%. The sample taken for sequencing was PBMCs. These receptors all stem from a man aged 45-60 years with multiple sclerosis.

The sample holds many counts of this clonotype. The CDR3 here is CASSPGQGVYEQYF. DNA of the CDR3: TGCGCCAGCAGCCCGGGACAGGGGGTCTACGAGCAGTACTTC. The chain recombines TRBV5-1 with TRBJ2-7, with 11 positions matching TRBD1. V shed 4 bases, J shed 3 bases, and the junction held 3 bases outside the gene matches. Germline loops: CDR1 SGHRS, CDR2 YFSETQ. The CDR3 is 14 amino acids.

This clonotype was seen ten or more times. The genes are TRBV20-1 and TRBJ1-5, with D unresolved. Trimming removed 1 base from V and 2 bases from J, with 12 bases in between. Germline CDR1 is DFQATT and CDR2 is SNEGSKA (reference sequence). The CDR3 spans 15 residues. The CDR3, as DNA: TGCAGTGCTAGAGTTCCACGGGGAGGCAATCAGCCCCAGCATTTT. Amino acids: CSARVPRGGNQPQHF.

This clonotype appeared many times. The V gene is TRBV12-3 or TRBV12-4, the J gene TRBJ1-4; 7 bases match TRBD1. The trim removed 10 bases at V and 3 bases at J, leaving 2 bases unmatched. CDR3 length: 12 residues. The CDR3 DNA follows: TGTGCCACCGGACAGGCTAATGAAAAACTGTTTTTT. It specifies CATGQANEKLFF.

The table lists this clonotype with many counts. The V call is TRBV20-1, the J call TRBJ2-6; the D call may be TRBD1 or TRBD2 (6 bases each). This CDR3 has 15 amino acids. The V and J ends lost 3 bases and 4 bases respectively, with 13 bases between them. The germline V gene has CDR1 DFQATT and CDR2 SNEGSKA (reference sequence). CDR3 region: CSASSAGGGANVLTF. DNA of the CDR3: TGCAGTGCTAGCTCCGCCGGGGGCGGGGCCAACGTCCTGACTTTC.

This clonotype was seen many times. The V call is TRBV5-1, the J call TRBJ1-1; D is possibly TRBD1 (5 bases). V was shortened by 0 bases and J by 3 bases, with 15 bases between the two germline ends. The CDR3 is 16 amino acids. Germline V CDR1 and CDR2: SGHRS, YFSETQ. CDR3 sequence: CASSLAGGRGYTEAFF. The CDR3 coding sequence is TGCGCCAGCAGCTTGGCCGGCGGGAGGGGATACACTGAAGCTTTCTTT.

This clonotype was seen repeatedly, ten times or more. This chain links TRBV3-2 with TRBJ1-2; TRBD1 is taken as the D call from the table, unchecked against the DNA. TRBV3-2 constitutes a pseudogene. This CDR3 is 14 amino acids long. The CDR3 DNA reads as TGTGCCAGCAGCCAAGATTGCAGGGTTTATGGCTACACCTTC. This translates into CASSQDCRVYGYTF.

This clonotype was seen many times. The chain recombines TRBV6-5 with TRBJ2-7; TRBD2 agrees at 11 bases. The CDR3 contains 14 residues. Germline V gene sequence: CDR1 MNHEY, CDR2 SVGAGI. J gave up 7 bases and V 8 bases, and 10 bases lay outside the gene matches. CDR3 in amino acids: CASGTSGGMVEQYF. The CDR3 DNA sequence: TGTGCCAGCGGAACTAGCGGGGGTATGGTTGAGCAGTACTTC.

This clonotype was found many times. The rearrangement uses TRBV20-1 and TRBJ1-5; 7 nucleotides line up with TRBD1. This CDR3 is built from 13 residues. Germline-derived CDR1 and CDR2 are DFQATT and SNEGSKA (reference sequence). The V segment lost 3 bases and the J segment 4 bases; nucleotides outside the gene matches: 3. DNA of the CDR3: TGCAGTGCTAGCCGGGACAGAAATCAGCCCCAGCATTTT. This translates into CSASRDRNQPQHF.

This clonotype was recorded at least ten times. The chain carries TRBV18 and TRBJ1-3; D is uncertain. The CDR3 loop spans 15 amino acids. CDR1 is KGHSH and CDR2 is LQKENI in the germline V gene. Trimming removed 3 bases at V and 5 bases at J, with 14 bases between. CDR3 amino acids: CASSPEAVKRNTIYF. DNA of the CDR3: TGTGCCAGCTCACCTGAGGCCGTTAAGAGAAACACCATATATTTT.

This clonotype has only one observation. The J gene is TRBJ2-1, the V gene TRBV7-7; perhaps TRBD2 as D (6 bases). V was clipped by 1 base and J by 5 bases, with 12 bases between them. CDR1 and CDR2 from the germline V gene are SSHAT and FNYEAQ (reference sequence). CDR3 length: 15 amino acids. The CDR3 loop reads CASSLGFSGDNEQFF. The CDR3, as DNA: TGTGCCAGCAGCTTAGGCTTTAGCGGAGACAATGAGCAGTTCTTC.

The rearrangement uses TRBV28 and TRBJ1-6; D not resolved. Between the trimmed V and J ends, which lost 10 bases and 5 bases, there was a span of 12 bases. The CDR3 consists of 13 residues. Germline CDR1 and CDR2: MDHEN and SYDVKM. This CDR3 is CANKGKHNSPLHF. The DNA of the CDR3 is TGTGCCAACAAGGGAAAGCATAATTCACCCCTCCACTTT.

This clonotype appeared many times. The chain combines TRBV5-1 with TRBJ2-5, with D maybe TRBD1 (6 bases). The CDR3 sequence is 13 residues long. With 4 bases removed from V and 5 bases from J, the gap between germline ends came to 12 bases. Germline lookup yields CDR1 SGHRS and CDR2 YFSETQ. Written as DNA, the CDR3 is TGCGCCAGCAGCAAAGCAGGGGCTGAGACCCAGTACTTC. This sequence encodes CASSKAGAETQYF.

This clonotype was recorded at least ten times. This chain links TRBV5-5 with TRBJ1-6, with D hard to call. Trimming removed 6 bases at V and 0 bases at J, with 10 bases between. CDR3 length: 15 amino acids. Germline V gene data show CDR1 as SGHKS and CDR2 as YYEKEE (reference sequence). CDR3 loop: CASITDHSYNSPLHF. The CDR3, as DNA: TGTGCCAGCATCACGGACCACTCCTATAATTCACCCCTCCACTTT.

This clonotype was detected ten times or more. Here the CDR3 reads CASSVAQGASGNTIYF. The CDR3 DNA follows: TGTGCCAGCAGCGTAGCCCAGGGGGCCTCTGGAAACACCATATATTTT. J is TRBJ1-3 and V is TRBV9; 8 nucleotides match TRBD1. V lost 0 bases and J lost 0; bases outside the gene matches: 2. This CDR3 is 16 amino acids long. The V gene's germline CDR1 is SGDLS and CDR2 YYNGEE.

This clonotype showed up many times. An end of the junction differs from the germline gene, which may be a read error. This chain connects TRBV4-1 to TRBJ2-5, with D possibly TRBD2 on 6 matching bases. The CDR3 is 14 residues long. In germline, CDR1 is MGHRA, CDR2 YSYEKL. The CDR3 sequence is CASSQGGTREAQYF. The CDR3 nucleotides read TGCGCCAGCAGCCAAGGCGGGACCAGAGAGGCCCAGTACTTC.

This clonotype was picked up many times. The chain is built from TRBV5-1 and TRBJ2-7; either TRBD1 or TRBD2 may fit D (5 bases each). Trimming stripped 0 bases from V and 3 bases from J, with 10 bases between. The CDR3 is 14 residues long. CDR1 is SGHRS and CDR2 is YFSETQ in the germline V gene. The CDR3 here is CASSLAGRSYEQYF. In DNA form, the CDR3 reads TGCGCCAGCAGCTTGGCGGGACGGAGCTACGAGCAGTACTTC. Based on the CDR3 plus reference TRBV5-1 and TRBJ2-7, the full variable domain is KAGVTQTPRYLIKTRGQQVTLSCSPISGHRSVSWYQQTPGQGLQFLFEYFSETQRNKGNFPGRFSGRQFSNSRSEMNVSTLELGDSALYLCASSLAGRSYEQYFGPGTRLTVT.

With regard to this clonotype: This may come from a read error, since a much larger clone is one base off. The chain is built from TRBV9 and TRBJ2-7; TRBD2 might be the D (5 bases). CDR3 size: 13 residues. Germline CDR1 reads SGDLS; CDR2 reads YYNGEE. V lost 3 bases and J lost 4, with 11 bases in between. In nucleotides, the CDR3 is TGTGCCAGCAGCGGCAGCGGAGTATACGAGCAGTACTTC. It codes for CASSGSGVYEQYF.

V is TRBV7-9 and J is TRBJ2-5, with 9 bases lining up with TRBD1. Per germline, CDR1 SEHNR and CDR2 FQNEAQ (reference sequence). Trimming at V came to 6 bases and at J to 4 bases, leaving 6 bases not matched to a gene. The CDR3 extends over 14 amino acids. In DNA, the CDR3 is TGTGCCAGCAGACAAACAGGGGGCGTAGAGACCCAGTACTTC. It codes for CASRQTGGVETQYF.

This clonotype was counted many times. V gene TRBV4-1 combines with J gene TRBJ1-3; tentatively, D is TRBD1 (5 bases). Trimming removed 0 bases at V and 0 bases at J, with 12 bases between. This CDR3 is built from 17 residues. Germline V gene data show CDR1 as MGHRA and CDR2 as YSYEKL. CDR3 DNA sequence: TGCGCCAGCAGCCAAGACCCGGGACCTTTCTCTGGAAACACCATATATTTT. Its protein is CASSQDPGPFSGNTIYF.